The rows below give T cell receptor beta chains drawn from one sample of a study of cytomegalovirus exposure and HLA in healthy donors. TCRdb keeps only in-frame clones here, not all; method: immunoSEQ multiplex PCR. Among tens of thousands of clones listed, about 93% were seen once. The sequenced sample consisted of PBMCs. Every receptor here comes from a man aged 18 to 35 in good health and CMV-seronegative. Both conserved end residues are part of each CDR3. Each record gives: clone size, D gene, J gene, V gene, CDR3 length, CDR3 protein, CDR3 DNA. A D gene is named only where the DNA matches it firmly. The size of a clone is reported for some rows only, either as once, few or many, or as a class for expanded clones.

NA | TRBD1 | TRBJ2-1 | TRBV11-2 | 14 | CASSPGQEDNEQFF | TGTGCCAGCAGCCCGGGACAGGAGGACAATGAGCAGTTCTTC
NA | NA | TRBJ1-5 | TRBV20-1 | 11 | CSARLPEAQHF | TGCAGTGCTAGACTCCCGGAGGCGCAGCATTTT
NA | NA | TRBJ2-7 | TRBV4-3 | 17 | CASSQDLFGTSEIGLLF | TGCGCCAGCAGCCAAGATCTTTTCGGGACTTCAGAAATCGGGCTCCTATTC
NA | TRBD1 | TRBJ1-3 | TRBV7-8 | 14 | CASSTGGAGNTIYF | TGTGCCAGCAGCACAGGGGGAGCTGGAAACACCATATATTTT
NA | TRBD2 | TRBJ2-1 | TRBV5-1 | 16 | CASSASIAGDHHEQFF | TGCGCCAGCAGTGCCTCGATAGCGGGAGATCATCATGAGCAGTTCTTC
NA | NA | TRBJ2-3 | TRBV28 | 15 | CASSPLASGTDTQYF | TGTGCCAGCAGCCCGCTTGCCTCGGGTACAGATACGCAGTATTTT
NA | TRBD1 | TRBJ2-2 | TRBV5-4 | 17 | CASSLWEWGQADGELFF | TGTGCCAGCAGCTTGTGGGAATGGGGACAGGCTGACGGGGAGCTGTTTTTT
once | NA | TRBJ1-2 | TRBV12-2 | 14 | CASRLVELNYGYTF | TGTGCAAGTCGCTTAGTCGAGTTAAACTATGGCTACACCTTC
NA | NA | TRBJ2-2 | TRBV16 | 15 | CASSQSAGNTGELFF | TGTGCCAGCAGCCAATCGGCGGGGAACACCGGGGAGCTGTTTTTT
once | NA | TRBJ2-7 | TRBV4-1 | 13 | CASSRDITGEQYF | TGCGCCAGCAGCCGGGACATCACGGGCGAGCAGTACTTC
NA | NA | TRBJ2-1 | TRBV19 | 15 | CASRLGPDLGNEQFF | TGTGCCAGTAGACTAGGGCCTGACTTGGGTAATGAGCAGTTCTTC
NA | NA | TRBJ2-7 | TRBV7-2 | 15 | CASSLEGQPFYEQYF | TGTGCCAGCAGCCTGGAGGGACAGCCGTTCTACGAGCAGTACTTC
NA | TRBD2 | TRBJ2-7 | TRBV27 | 13 | CASSLAGGYEQYF | TGTGCCAGCAGTTTGGCGGGGGGTTACGAGCAGTACTTC
NA | TRBD1 | TRBJ1-1 | TRBV6-6 | 14 | CASSSRQGPTEAFF | TGTGCCAGCAGTTCAAGACAGGGCCCCACTGAAGCTTTCTTT
once | NA | TRBJ1-1 | TRBV6-6 | 13 | CASSYPSSTEAFF | TGTGCCAGCAGTTACCCGAGTAGCACTGAAGCTTTCTTT
NA | TRBD1 | TRBJ2-7 | TRBV5-4 | 13 | CASSLTGGDEQYF | TGTGCCAGCAGCTTGACAGGGGGAGACGAGCAGTACTTC
NA | TRBD2 | TRBJ2-2 | TRBV11-2 | 15 | CASVGPGGNTGELFF | TGTGCCAGCGTGGGTCCGGGAGGAAACACCGGGGAGCTGTTTTTT
NA | NA | TRBJ2-7 | TRBV5-1 | 12 | CASSPEGYEQYF | TGCGCCAGCAGCCCGGAGGGGTACGAGCAGTACTTC
NA | NA | TRBJ1-1 | TRBV28 | 14 | CASSPPDSLTEAFF | TGTGCCAGCAGTCCCCCCGACAGCCTTACTGAAGCTTTCTTT
NA | NA | TRBJ2-3 | TRBV7-9 | 12 | CASRPTTDTQYF | TGTGCCAGCAGACCAACTACAGATACGCAGTATTTT
NA | NA | TRBJ2-7 | TRBV28 | 15 | CASSSLDRTSYEQYF | TGTGCCAGCAGTTCTTTAGACAGGACCTCCTACGAGCAGTACTTC
NA | TRBD1 | TRBJ2-3 | TRBV5-1 | 15 | CASSPWDRPTDTQYF | TGCGCCAGCAGCCCTTGGGACAGACCCACAGATACGCAGTATTTT
NA | TRBD2 | TRBJ2-3 | TRBV11-3 | 17 | CASSLGQSTSSTDTQYF | TGTGCCAGCAGCTTAGGACAGTCGACTAGCAGCACAGATACGCAGTATTTT
once | TRBD1 | TRBJ2-1 | TRBV7-9 | 18 | CASSLSWSWGRGLNEQFF | TGTGCCAGCAGCTTAAGCTGGAGTTGGGGCAGGGGGCTCAATGAGCAGTTCTTC
NA | TRBD2 | TRBJ2-7 | TRBV28 | 15 | CASSCSGKECHEQYF | TGTGCCAGCAGTTGTAGCGGGAAGGAGTGCCACGAGCAGTACTTC